The clone carrying this TCR beta chain was counted once. V was clipped by 8 bases and J by 2 bases; unmatched bases: 10. CDR3 length: 14 residues. Germline lookup yields CDR1 SQVTM and CDR2 ANQGSEA. This entry belongs to a study of CD8 T cells in Susac syndrome. The RNA input was roughly 0.45 to 1 ug, and it was reverse transcribed with random hexamers. Across 54 Vbeta and 13 Jbeta, TCR beta CDR3 was amplified with immunoSEQ multiplex PCR. One entry per CDR3 protein results from TCRdb running MiXCR on the immunoSEQ multiplex PCR reads. This sample carries 150,000 to 200,000 distinct CDR3 sequences, roughly 95% of them seen once, and the ten largest clones take 0.15% to 0.2%.

The chain is built from TRBV29-1 and TRBJ2-3; 7 bases are a match to TRBD1. The sequence came from a human donor with multiple sclerosis. Sequenced material: CD8+ T cells from PBMCs. The CDR3 DNA sequence: TGCAGCCTTAAGGACAGGACCTTCACAGATACGCAGTATTTT. It translates to CSLKDRTFTDTQYF.